This T cell receptor (beta chain) derives from a study of monozygotic twins with inflammatory bowel disease. TCRdb reprocessed the 5' RACE reads and stores each CDR3 protein as one record, lacking DNA. Recorded for this sample: roughly 160,000 distinct CDR3 sequences. General study results and limits: Immunosuppressive treatments differing between patients may have added repertoire variability.

For this clonotype: Its matching antigen is unknown.

This CDR3 has 13 amino acids. Germline CDR1 and CDR2: SGHNT and YYREEE (reference sequence). The rearrangement links TRBV5-4 to TRBJ1-1; the D call from TCRdb, TRBD1, cannot be confirmed without DNA. Sequencing was done on a sample of blood. This clonotype was sampled from a human donor with ulcerative colitis or Crohn's disease, or a healthy co-twin of an affected twin (not recorded which). The CDR3 is CATTPGQGNEAFF. The full variable domain, rest sourced from reference TRBV5-4 and TRBJ1-1, is ETGVTQSPTHLIKTRGQQVTLRCSSQSGHNTVSWYQQALGQGPQFIFQYYREEENGRGNFPPRFSGLQFPNYSSELNVNALELDDSALYLCATTPGQGNEAFFGQGTRLTVV.